Following are 28 T cell receptor beta chains from one sample sequenced in a study of T cell responses to AZD1222 COVID-19 vaccine. Method: immunoSEQ multiplex PCR; TCRdb's copy keeps in-frame clones and lacks some. Altogether 90,000 to 130,000 clones are present, roughly four fifths being singletons, with the ten largest covering around 9.9%. Sequenced here: peripheral blood, sampled on day 0 of AZD1222 vaccination. Receptors originate from an adult in good health.

The gene calls are TRBV2 and TRBJ2-3; 11 bases are a match to TRBD2. The germline V gene encodes CDR1 SNHLY and CDR2 FYNNEI. The ends lost 6 bases at V and 6 bases at J; junction bases unmatched: 11. CDR3 length: 16 residues. This CDR3 reads CASSPQLAGVTDTQYF. The CDR3 nucleotides are TGTGCCAGCAGCCCTCAACTAGCGGGAGTTACCGATACGCAGTATTTT.

The rearrangement joins TRBV5-1 to TRBJ1-1; the match to TRBD1 covers 10 bases. Germline V gene data show CDR1 as SGHRS and CDR2 as YFSETQ. The ends lost 4 bases at V and 6 bases at J; junction bases unmatched: 6. CDR3 length: 14 amino acids. The CDR3 sequence is CASSIGQGVSEAFF. CDR3 DNA sequence: TGCGCCAGCAGCATCGGACAGGGGGTATCTGAAGCTTTCTTT.

This chain links TRBV5-1 with TRBJ2-3, with D possibly being TRBD1 (5 bases). The germline V gene has CDR1 SGHRS and CDR2 YFSETQ. The CDR3 has 13 residues. Trimming left V 3 bases short and J 7 bases short, with 12 bases between. The CDR3 loop is CASSSRQPHTQYF. The DNA for the CDR3 is TGCGCCAGCAGCTCACGACAGCCTCATACGCAGTATTTT.

The V and J genes are TRBV24-1 and TRBJ2-1, with a tentative D call TRBD2 (6 bases). The germline gives CDR1 KGHDR, CDR2 SFDVKD. Between the trimmed V and J ends, which lost 9 bases and 0 bases, there was a span of 17 bases. There are 16 residues in the CDR3. CDR3 sequence: CATSPPGTYSYNEQFF. The CDR3 nucleotides are TGTGCCACCTCTCCCCCCGGGACTTACTCCTACAATGAGCAGTTCTTC.

This clone was found once. The chain carries TRBV3-1 (or the pseudogene TRBV3-2) and TRBJ2-2; 9 bases match TRBD1. Unmatched junction bases numbered 18, after V lost 0 bases and J lost 4 bases. CDR1 and CDR2 (germline): LGHDT, YNNKEL (reference sequence). This CDR3 comprises 21 residues. CDR3 region: CASSQDRGGTGTGLITGELFF. The CDR3 bases are TGTGCCAGCAGCCAAGATCGTGGGGGGACCGGGACAGGGCTAATCACCGGGGAGCTGTTTTTT.

This chain joins TRBV13 and TRBJ1-5; D might be TRBD1 (6 bases). This CDR3 contains 16 residues. Germline CDR1 PRHDT, CDR2 FYEKMQ (reference sequence). V was pared by 0 bases and J by 5 bases, with 14 bases between. The CDR3 region is CASSLGPLGGHQPQHF. The CDR3 nucleotides are TGTGCCAGCAGCTTAGGCCCTCTTGGGGGGCATCAGCCCCAGCATTTT. The full variable domain, completed using reference TRBV13 and TRBJ1-5, is AAGVIQSPRHLIKEKRETATLKCYPIPRHDTVYWYQQGPGQDPQFLISFYEKMQSDKGSIPDRFSAQQFSDYHSELNMSSLELGDSALYFCASSLGPLGGHQPQHFGDGTRLSIL.

The chain combines TRBV7-2 with TRBJ2-3, with TRBD1 matching 7 bases. Germline CDR1 and CDR2: SGHTA and FQGNSA. V dropped 2 bases and J dropped 1; count of bases not matched to a gene: 15. The CDR3 totals 19 residues. Here the CDR3 DNA reads TGTGCCAGCAGCTTATTTTCACCTAGGGGGCGCGGGCGCACAGATACGCAGTATTTT. Its protein product is CASSLFSPRGRGRTDTQYF.

The gene calls are TRBV11-3 and TRBJ2-1; 11 bases fit TRBD2. The CDR3 runs to 17 residues. CDR1 is SGHNT, CDR2 YENEEA, per germline. V shed 1 base, J shed 4 bases, and the junction held 6 bases outside the gene matches. CDR3 sequence reads: CASSLGTSGSEYNEQFF. CDR3 DNA sequence: TGTGCCAGCAGCTTAGGCACTAGCGGGAGTGAGTACAATGAGCAGTTCTTC.

The gene calls are TRBV5-5 and TRBJ2-1; D ambiguous. Trimming removed 2 bases at V and 9 bases at J, with 15 bases between. The CDR3 runs to 14 residues. Per germline, CDR1 SGHKS and CDR2 YYEKEE (reference sequence). DNA of the CDR3: TGTGCCAGCAGCTTAGACCCTGCCCCTGGTGAGCAGTTCTTC. Translating gives CASSLDPAPGEQFF.

V gene TRBV5-1 combines with J gene TRBJ2-1; no clear D gene. The CDR3 totals 17 residues. Trimming took off 1 base at V and 0 bases at J, with 14 bases between the two ends. Looked up from germline, CDR1 is SGHRS and CDR2 is YFSETQ. The CDR3 DNA sequence: TGCGCCAGCAGCTTGAAAACTGACACAAGCTCCTACAATGAGCAGTTCTTC. Translation: CASSLKTDTSSYNEQFF.

The DNA of the CDR3 is TGTGCCAGCACACCACAGGGTGCCTATGGCTACACCTTC. It yields the protein CASTPQGAYGYTF. J is TRBJ1-2 and V is TRBV6-5; possibly TRBD1 for D (6 bases). V lost 7 bases and J 4 bases, leaving 13 bases between the germline ends. The CDR3 totals 13 residues. Germline assignment: CDR1 MNHEY and CDR2 SVGAGI.

This clone has just a few counts. The genes are TRBV28 and TRBJ1-2; TRBD1 matches 8 bases. V shed 2 bases, J shed 8 bases, and the junction held 7 bases outside the gene matches. Germline V lookup: CDR1 MDHEN, CDR2 SYDVKM. The CDR3 is made up of 14 amino acids. The CDR3 bases are TGTGCCAGCAGTTTAGTGCAGGGGGCGCGGGGCTACACCTTC. Its protein is CASSLVQGARGYTF.

The table lists this clone with a count of one. This chain uses TRBV4-1 with TRBJ1-6, with D uncertain. V was cut by 4 bases and J by 9 bases, with 16 bases left in between. The CDR3 sequence is 15 residues long. Germline V gives CDR1 MGHRA, CDR2 YSYEKL. The CDR3 DNA follows: TGCGCCAGCAGCCCAGGAGGGCAGGTTTTTTCACCCCTCCACTTT. Translating gives CASSPGGQVFSPLHF.

This clone was recorded a few times. The chain is built from TRBV7-2 and TRBJ1-2, with a tentative D call TRBD1 (5 bases). V was pared by 0 bases and J by 5 bases, with 16 bases between. Germline V gene lookup returns CDR1 SGHTA and CDR2 FQGNSA. This CDR3 is 16 amino acids long. Written as DNA, the CDR3 is TGTGCCAGCAGCTTAGCGCAGGCAGGGCAAGATTATGGCTACACCTTC. Its protein is CASSLAQAGQDYGYTF.

The V gene is TRBV7-8, the J gene TRBJ1-5; D possibly corresponds to TRBD1 (5 bases). Germline values: CDR1 SGHVS, CDR2 FQNEAQ. The germline V and J ends were trimmed by 1 base and 7 bases, with 11 bases remaining between them. This CDR3 is 14 amino acids long. DNA of the CDR3: TGTGCCAGCAGCTTAGAGCGGGGGGGACAGCCCCAGCATTTT. Protein product: CASSLERGGQPQHF.

The rearrangement joins TRBV5-5 to TRBJ2-1; tentative D call: TRBD2 (6 bases). Germline CDR1 reads SGHKS; CDR2 reads YYEKEE (reference sequence). Trimming took 0 bases from V and 7 from J, leaving 11 bases between them. The CDR3 has 14 amino acids. DNA of the CDR3: TGTGCCAGCAGCTTGGAGTCGGCGGGGAATGAGCAGTTCTTC. This gives the protein CASSLESAGNEQFF.

This clone was observed once. The chain couples TRBV2 to TRBJ1-2; D unclear. V was trimmed by 4 bases and J by 5 bases, leaving 5 bases between them. CDR1 and CDR2 (germline): SNHLY, FYNNEI. CDR3 length: 11 amino acids. CDR3 DNA sequence: TGTGCCAGCAGTGTGGGGTATGGCTACACCTTC. Translation: CASSVGYGYTF. The full variable domain, in which reference TRBV2 and TRBJ1-2 provide the parts outside the CDR3, is EPEVTQTPSHQVTQMGQEVILRCVPISNHLYFYWYRQILGQKVEFLVSFYNNEISEKSEIFDDQFSVERPDGSNFTLKIRSTKLEDSAMYFCASSVGYGYTFGSGTRLTVV.

This chain uses TRBV9 with TRBJ1-1; the match to TRBD1 covers 7 bases. The CDR3 extends over 14 amino acids. Per germline, CDR1 SGDLS and CDR2 YYNGEE. Losses at the gene ends were 3 bases for V and 11 bases for J; bases not matched to a gene: 13. As DNA, the CDR3 is TGTGCCAGCAGCGCCCAAAACAGGGACAGAGGGGCTTTCTTT. Its protein product is CASSAQNRDRGAFF.

This clone came up a few times. This sequence joins TRBV6-2 or TRBV6-3 and TRBJ1-5; D unclear. CDR1 is MNHEY, CDR2 SVGEGT, per germline. Deletions cut 6 bases from V and 6 bases from J, with 9 bases between. CDR3 length: 12 residues. Here the CDR3 reads CASSPFGQPQHF. For the CDR3, the DNA is TGTGCCAGCAGCCCCTTCGGTCAGCCCCAGCATTTT.

The rearrangement links TRBV11-2 to TRBJ1-2, with 7 bases lining up with TRBD1. CDR1 is SGHAT, CDR2 FQNNGV, per germline. CDR3 size: 15 residues. V lost 5 bases, J lost 4 bases, and 10 bases stayed unmatched. The CDR3 bases are TGTGCCAGCAGCGCCACCGGGACAGAAAGCTATGGCTACACCTTC. It codes for CASSATGTESYGYTF.

The J gene is TRBJ2-1, the V gene TRBV2; 11 nucleotides match TRBD2. Germline CDR1 is SNHLY and CDR2 is FYNNEI. The V and J ends lost 11 bases and 4 bases, in that order; junction bases with no gene match: 7. The CDR3 is made up of 14 amino acids. CDR3 protein: CAGGTSGLYNEQFF. In DNA, the CDR3 is TGTGCCGGAGGGACTAGCGGTTTATACAATGAGCAGTTCTTC.

J is TRBJ2-2 and V is TRBV6-5; TRBD1 is a possible D gene (5 bases). Per germline, CDR1 MNHEY and CDR2 SVGAGI. Trimming removed 10 bases from V and 2 bases from J, with 14 bases in between. The CDR3 extends over 14 amino acids. CDR3 DNA: TGTGCCACCAAGGGGCAGGGTAACACCGGGGAGCTGTTTTTT. Its protein product is CATKGQGNTGELFF.

The chain uses TRBV5-1 and TRBJ2-7; 9 positions match TRBD1. J gave up 6 bases and V 4 bases, and 11 bases lay outside the gene matches. The CDR3 is made up of 15 amino acids. Per the germline V gene, CDR1 is SGHRS and CDR2 is YFSETQ. This chain's CDR3 is CASSPSGTGYGEQYF. The CDR3 region has the DNA TGCGCCAGCAGCCCCTCCGGGACAGGGTATGGCGAGCAGTACTTC.

The chain links TRBV12-5 to TRBJ1-1; D remains ambiguous. Per germline, CDR1 LGHNT and CDR2 FRNRAP. Trimming cost V 3 bases and J 5 bases, with 7 bases left between them. This CDR3 has 12 residues. The CDR3 spells CASGFPGTEAFF. The CDR3 nucleotides are TGTGCTAGTGGTTTCCCGGGGACTGAAGCTTTCTTT.

The V and J genes are TRBV2 and TRBJ2-2, with 9 bases aligning to TRBD1. CDR1 SNHLY and CDR2 FYNNEI come from the germline V gene. V lost 6 bases, J lost 0 bases, and 2 bases stayed unmatched. This CDR3 comprises 15 residues. CDR3 DNA sequence: TGTGCCAGCAGGACAGGGGGATCGAACACCGGGGAGCTGTTTTTT. This translates into CASRTGGSNTGELFF.

This chain links TRBV19 with TRBJ2-3; D tentatively reads TRBD1 or TRBD2 (7 bases each). This CDR3 is 17 amino acids long. V was cut by 2 bases and J by 3 bases, with 18 bases left in between. Germline CDR1 LNHDA, CDR2 SQIVND (reference sequence). CDR3 in DNA: TGTGCCAGTAGTATACAACAGGGGAGGGGGAATACAGATACGCAGTATTTT. This sequence encodes CASSIQQGRGNTDTQYF.

This clone has only a few counts. This chain uses TRBV10-1 with TRBJ2-5, with TRBD1 matching over 7 bases. The V gene's germline CDR1 is WNHNN and CDR2 SYGVQD (reference sequence). V trimming: 8 bases; J trimming: 4 bases; junction bases outside the gene matches: 10. The CDR3 has 14 amino acids. CDR3 sequence (DNA): TGCGCCAGCTTGGACCCCGAGGGGGCAGAGACCCAGTACTTC. Its translation: CASLDPEGAETQYF.

The chain recombines TRBV5-4 with TRBJ2-5; possible D gene TRBD2, 5 bases. The CDR3 spans 13 residues. The ends were cut back, 5 bases at V and 5 bases at J, with 13 bases in the middle. Per the germline V gene, CDR1 is SGHNT and CDR2 is YYREEE (reference sequence). CDR3 residues: CASRADGEETQYF. The CDR3 DNA is TGTGCCAGCAGAGCGGACGGGGAGGAGACCCAGTACTTC.